This TCR beta chain was documented in a study of blood T cells in healthy people across ages. Trimming removed 1 base from V and 2 bases from J, with 12 bases in between. The germline V gene encodes CDR1 SGHKS and CDR2 YYEKEE (reference sequence). The CDR3 sequence is 15 residues long. As concerns this clonotype: Its antigen remains unknown.

Study-wide results and caveats: Age showed a roughly linear inverse relationship with TCR beta diversity per million T cells.

Sample-barcoded 5' priming and a J-beta primer mix drove a second PCR of roughly 7 to 11 cycles. A single record per CDR3 protein comes from TCRdb applying MiXCR to the 5' RACE reads. The sample consists of fewer than 750,000 distinct CDR3 sequences, 52% of them appearing once. The sample taken for sequencing was blood. The receptor was isolated from a woman older than 75 in good health. The chain couples TRBV5-5 to TRBJ1-1; D is undetermined. The CDR3 region is CASSLYGQENTEAFF. CDR3 coding DNA: TGTGCCAGCAGCTTGTATGGGCAGGAAAACACTGAAGCTTTCTTT.